The T cell receptor beta chain described here comes from a study of T cell changes during pregnancy in multiple sclerosis. The junction had 6 bases not matched to a gene; V was cut back by 0 bases and J by 15 bases. The CDR3 is 15 amino acids. Germline V CDR1 and CDR2: LGHNA, YSLEER. Libraries were prepared by immunoSEQ multiplex PCR; TCRdb keeps only in-frame clonotypes and omits some of them. The profile shows 79,000 or so clones, approximately 90% of them singletons. The clonotype originates from a female donor in good health, enrolled as a control in a pregnancy study. This sample comprised peripheral blood, obtained in the first trimester of pregnancy. The V gene is TRBV4-3, the J gene TRBJ2-3; 16 bases map to TRBD2. CDR3 bases: TGCGCCAGCAGCCAAGAGGGACTAGCGGGGGGGGTGACTTATTTT. This gives the protein CASSQEGLAGGVTYF.